Below, 7 T cell receptor beta chains from the same sample are listed, as sequenced in a study of neurological immune-mediated disorders. TCRdb reprocessed the 5' RACE reads with MiXCR, giving one entry per CDR3 protein. Here the sample spans roughly 62,000 distinct CDR3 sequences, about 4% being singletons. What was sequenced was PBMCs. All receptors derive from a woman aged 50 to 60 with multiple sclerosis.

This clonotype was observed many times. The V gene is TRBV27, the J gene TRBJ2-7, with 8 bases that match TRBD2. CDR1 and CDR2 (germline): MNHEY, SMNVEV (reference sequence). CDR3 length: 15 residues. With 2 bases clipped from V and 0 bases from J, the junction kept 3 bases outside the gene matches. As DNA, the CDR3 is TGTGCCAGCAGTTTAAAGCGGGGGAGCTCCTACGAGCAGTACTTC. It codes for CASSLKRGSSYEQYF.

This clonotype has a count of ten or more. This clone may be a read error of a much larger clone one base away. The chain couples TRBV6-5 to TRBJ1-1, with no clear D. Trimming removed 1 base at V and 0 bases at J, with 9 bases between. The CDR3 sequence is 15 residues long. CDR1 is MNHEY, CDR2 SVGAGI, per germline. The CDR3 region has the DNA TGTGCCAGCAGTTACTTTGGAAAGATGAACACTGAAGCTTTCTTT. Encoded protein: CASSYFGKMNTEAFF.

This clonotype was seen repeatedly, ten times or more. The rearrangement joins TRBV12-3 or TRBV12-4 to TRBJ1-1; D gene ambiguous. This CDR3 has 13 amino acids. The V end was cut by 3 bases, the J end by 6 bases, with 11 bases between. The CDR3 protein is CASSFFIRAEAFF. The CDR3 nucleotides read TGTGCCAGCAGTTTTTTTATTAGAGCTGAAGCTTTCTTT.

This clonotype has at least ten counts. The J gene is TRBJ2-7, the V gene TRBV21-1; the DNA was not compared with TRBD1, the D call given in the table. TRBV21-1 counts as a pseudogene. The CDR3 runs to 14 residues. The CDR3 spells CASSATPDRYEQYF. As DNA, the CDR3 is TGTGCCAGCAGCGCGACCCCCGATCGCTACGAGCAGTACTTC.

This clonotype was found many times. The chain uses TRBV20-1 and TRBJ2-2, with a possible D match to TRBD1 (5 bases). V was clipped by 5 bases and J by 0 bases, with 13 bases between them. Germline CDR1 reads DFQATT; CDR2 reads SNEGSKA (reference sequence). This CDR3 has 15 amino acids. The CDR3 region is CSAPTTGTNTGELFF. CDR3 in DNA: TGCAGTGCTCCTACCACAGGAACGAACACCGGGGAGCTGTTTTTT.

The gene calls are TRBV15 and TRBJ1-1, with D uncertain. The germline CDR1 and CDR2 sequences are LNHNV and YYDKDF (reference sequence). The CDR3 is 12 residues long. V was shortened by 3 bases and J by 8 bases, with 10 bases between the two germline ends. DNA for the CDR3: TGTGCCACCAGCAGGCCACCGGTGGAAGCTTTCTTT. This encodes CATSRPPVEAFF.

There are many counts of this clonotype. The chain employs TRBV4-3 and TRBJ2-1, with D perhaps matching TRBD2 (5 bases). V lost 0 bases and J 2 bases, leaving 11 bases between the germline ends. This CDR3 contains 16 residues. Per germline, CDR1 LGHNA and CDR2 YSLEER. The CDR3: CASSQEGRPPYNEQFF. The CDR3 DNA is TGCGCCAGCAGCCAAGAGGGGAGACCCCCCTACAATGAGCAGTTCTTC.